The clone carrying this T cell receptor beta chain was seen more than once but under ten times. Its antigen is not known. Different DNA sequences within this sample yield the same CDR3. This specimen belongs to a study of cytomegalovirus exposure and HLA in healthy donors. Whole-study findings and limits: According to the study, roughly 160 TCR beta chains were cytomegalovirus-associated.

It was with 60 Vbeta and 13 Jbeta primers that the PCR ran. Sequencing was performed with immunoSEQ multiplex PCR; in TCRdb, only in-frame clones are kept and a portion is missing. The sample lists over 150,000 clones, around 80% occurring once. The sample taken for sequencing was PBMCs. The clonotype originates from a man aged 25 to 40 in good health and CMV-seropositive.

The chain's CDR3 is CASSLAIDTQYF. CDR3 DNA sequence: TGTGCCAGCAGTTTAGCGATAGATACGCAGTATTTT. The chain links TRBV28 to TRBJ2-3, with D unresolved. This CDR3 region has 12 residues. Germline V lookup: CDR1 MDHEN, CDR2 SYDVKM. V was clipped by 2 bases and J by 5 bases, with 5 bases between them. The whole variable domain, remainder taken from reference TRBV28 and TRBJ2-3, is DVKVTQSSRYLVKRTGEKVFLECVQDMDHENMFWYRQDPGLGLRLIYFSYDVKMKEKGDIPEGYSVSREKKERFSLILESASTNQTSMYLCASSLAIDTQYFGPGTRLTVL.